The 9 T cell receptor beta chains given below trace back to one sample, sequenced in a study of blood T cells in healthy people across ages. Sample-barcoded 5' priming and a J-beta primer mix drove a second PCR of roughly 6 to 12 cycles. TCRdb reprocessed the 5' RACE reads with MiXCR, giving one entry per CDR3 protein. The table shows about 680,000 distinct CDR3 sequences, with about 52% occurring only once. Sequenced: blood. The receptors were gathered from an older woman in good health.

Ten or more counts support this clonotype. Here the CDR3 DNA reads TGTGCCAGCAGCTTAGGGTCGGACAGCTCCTACAATGAGCAGTTCTTC. Its translation: CASSLGSDSSYNEQFF. The chain uses TRBV7-2 and TRBJ2-1, with TRBD1 as a possible D gene (6 bases). There are 16 residues in the CDR3. Trimming pared 1 base from V and 0 bases from J, leaving 10 bases between. CDR1 is SGHTA and CDR2 is FQGNSA in the germline V gene.

This clonotype has just one count. J is TRBJ2-1 and V is TRBV20-1; 7 bases line up with TRBD2. The CDR3 length is 15 residues. The germline CDR1 and CDR2 sequences are DFQATT and SNEGSKA (reference sequence). With 4 bases clipped from V and 5 bases from J, the junction kept 11 bases outside the gene matches. CDR3 sequence (DNA): TGCAGTGCTAACTATAGAACTAGCGCGGACAATGAGCAGTTCTTC. Residues: CSANYRTSADNEQFF.

This clonotype turned up a few times. The genes are TRBV7-2 and TRBJ2-4, with 11 positions matching TRBD2. Per the germline V gene, CDR1 is SGHTA and CDR2 is FQGNSA. V gave up 5 bases and J gave up 0 bases; unmatched junction bases: 6. The CDR3 extends over 17 amino acids. The DNA of the CDR3 is TGTGCCAGCAGCCCCGGGACTAGCGGACTAGCCAAAAACATTCAGTACTTC. Residues: CASSPGTSGLAKNIQYF.

The count of this clonotype is one. This chain connects TRBV29-1 to TRBJ1-4; D might be TRBD1 (5 bases). The germline V gene has CDR1 SQVTM and CDR2 ANQGSEA. The V end lost 5 bases, the J end lost 7 bases, and 20 bases lay between the germline ends. This CDR3 has 15 amino acids. The CDR3 sequence is CSVMIGVGVGEKLFF. CDR3 bases: TGCAGCGTTATGATAGGGGTGGGCGTGGGTGAAAAACTGTTTTTT.

The rearrangement uses TRBV7-2 and TRBJ2-1, with 10 bases matching TRBD2. The CDR3 totals 16 residues. Unmatched junction bases numbered 5, after V lost 3 bases and J lost 3 bases. Germline V gene sequence: CDR1 SGHTA, CDR2 FQGNSA. The CDR3 loop is CASSFRTSGNYNEQFF. CDR3 bases: TGTGCCAGCAGCTTTAGGACTAGCGGAAACTACAATGAGCAGTTCTTC. The whole variable domain, filled in from reference TRBV7-2 and TRBJ2-1, reads GAGVSQSPSNKVTEKGKDVELRCDPISGHTALYWYRQSLGQGLEFLIYFQGNSAPDKSGLPSDRFSAERTGGSVSTLTIQRTQQEDSAVYLCASSFRTSGNYNEQFFGPGTRLTVL.

The genes are TRBV4-2 and TRBJ2-5; D possibly corresponds to TRBD2 (5 bases). The germline gives CDR1 LGHNA, CDR2 YNFKEQ. The CDR3 totals 14 residues. Trimming pared 0 bases from V and 5 bases from J, leaving 10 bases between. The DNA of the CDR3 is TGTGCCAGCAGCCAAGATCGACTAATGGAGACCCAGTACTTC. Protein sequence: CASSQDRLMETQYF.

The J gene is TRBJ2-7, the V gene TRBV10-3; weak D call: TRBD2 (5 bases). Deletions cut 8 bases from V and 5 bases from J, with 10 bases between. Germline CDR1 and CDR2: ENHRY and SYGVKD. This CDR3 has 11 amino acids. The CDR3 DNA follows: TGTGCCATCGGGAGCAGCGACGAGCAGTACTTC. This gives the protein CAIGSSDEQYF.

The chain employs TRBV28 and TRBJ2-1, with D possibly TRBD1 on 6 matching bases. The CDR3 has 16 amino acids. The V gene's germline CDR1 is MDHEN and CDR2 SYDVKM. The V gene lost 5 bases and the J gene lost 0 bases, with 14 bases spanning the gap. DNA for the CDR3: TGTGCCAGCAGTCCCCAGGGGATTAGCTCCTACAATGAGCAGTTCTTC. This sequence encodes CASSPQGISSYNEQFF.

V gene TRBV4-2 combines with J gene TRBJ1-3; D gene uncertain. CDR3 length: 16 amino acids. The germline V gene has CDR1 LGHNA and CDR2 YNFKEQ. Trimming removed 0 bases at V and 0 bases at J, with 9 bases between. The CDR3 coding sequence is TGTGCCAGCAGCCAAGACCCGACGAGCTCTGGAAACACCATATATTTT. This encodes CASSQDPTSSGNTIYF.